One and the same sample provided the 27 T cell receptor beta chains below, sequenced in a study of cytomegalovirus exposure and HLA in healthy donors. In the PCR, 60 Vbeta and 13 Jbeta primers were used. Profiled with immunoSEQ multiplex PCR; TCRdb holds only in-frame clones, not every one. The table includes about 200,000 clones, 70% to 90% detected once. Sequenced input: PBMCs. The receptor source for this set is a woman in her 30s in good health and CMV-seronegative.

The V and J genes are TRBV4-1 and TRBJ1-2; 8 bases agree with TRBD1. CDR3 length: 14 residues. Germline V CDR1 and CDR2: MGHRA, YSYEKL. V lost 9 bases and J lost 8; bases outside the gene matches: 14. CDR3 residues: CASSQGVTSRGYTF. For the CDR3, the DNA is TGCGCCAGTTCACAGGGGGTGACGTCTAGGGGCTACACCTTC.

Worth noting for this clone: In the same sample, other DNA sequences code for this CDR3. The chain combines TRBV28 with TRBJ1-5; no reliable D call. The CDR3 consists of 14 residues. V lost 3 bases, J lost 3 bases, and 9 bases lay in between. Germline CDR1 MDHEN, CDR2 SYDVKM. The CDR3 sequence: CASSFGGLNQPQHF. CDR3 nucleotide sequence: TGTGCCAGCAGTTTTGGTGGGCTCAATCAGCCCCAGCATTTT.

The gene calls are TRBV5-1 and TRBJ2-5; 12 bases map to TRBD1. This CDR3 has 15 residues. V trimming: 7 bases; J trimming: 11 bases; junction bases outside the gene matches: 15. The germline CDR1 and CDR2 sequences are SGHRS and YFSETQ. The CDR3 bases are TGCGCCAGCGGTTACCCGGGACAGGGGGCGAATGAGCAGTACTTC. Amino acids: CASGYPGQGANEQYF.

This clone was found a few times. This chain links TRBV11-2 with TRBJ2-1; 7 bases map to TRBD2. V lost 6 bases to trimming and J lost 15 bases; unmatched junction nucleotides: 11. Germline values: CDR1 SGHAT, CDR2 FQNNGV. CDR3 size: 12 residues. The CDR3: CASRPDQGGGFF. CDR3 DNA sequence: TGTGCCAGCAGGCCCGACCAGGGCGGGGGGTTCTTC.

The chain joins TRBV2 to TRBJ1-2; D is uncertain. CDR1 and CDR2 from the germline V gene are SNHLY and FYNNEI. The CDR3 spans 13 residues. V was cut by 2 bases and J by 4 bases, with 8 bases left in between. CDR3 in DNA: TGTGCCAGCAGTGAATTTAGAGGCTATGGCTACACCTTC. Translating it yields CASSEFRGYGYTF.

The gene calls are TRBV4-1 and TRBJ2-3; D may be TRBD2 (7 bases). In germline, CDR1 is MGHRA, CDR2 YSYEKL. The CDR3 is 14 amino acids. Trimming left V 5 bases short and J 9 bases short, with 18 bases between. The CDR3 protein is CASSSPGGPGTQYF. The CDR3 DNA reads as TGCGCCAGCAGCTCCCCGGGGGGCCCAGGGACGCAGTATTTT.

The chain combines TRBV15 with TRBJ2-7; D uncertain. CDR1 is LNHNV, CDR2 YYDKDF, per germline (reference sequence). Between the trimmed V and J ends, which lost 0 bases and 3 bases, there was a span of 6 bases. The CDR3 runs 13 residues. CDR3 nucleotide sequence: TGTGCCACCAGCAGAGAAGCAAACTACGAGCAGTACTTC. Translating it yields CATSREANYEQYF.

The chain combines TRBV5-1 with TRBJ2-5; 10 bases fit TRBD2. Germline V CDR1 and CDR2: SGHRS, YFSETQ. This CDR3 contains 14 residues. The J segment lost 5 bases and the V segment lost 2 bases, leaving 3 bases of the junction unmatched. The CDR3 sequence is CASSFSGGSETQYF. The CDR3 DNA follows: TGCGCCAGCAGCTTTAGCGGGGGGAGTGAGACCCAGTACTTC. Using reference TRBV5-1 and TRBJ2-5 for the parts outside the CDR3, the full variable domain is KAGVTQTPRYLIKTRGQQVTLSCSPISGHRSVSWYQQTPGQGLQFLFEYFSETQRNKGNFPGRFSGRQFSNSRSEMNVSTLELGDSALYLCASSFSGGSETQYFGPGTRLLVL.

The rearrangement joins TRBV5-1 to TRBJ2-1, with D unresolved. With 4 bases removed from V and 2 bases from J, the gap between germline ends came to 10 bases. This CDR3 contains 14 residues. Germline lookup yields CDR1 SGHRS and CDR2 YFSETQ. The CDR3 DNA is TGCGCCAGCAGCCTGGAACTCGCCTACAATGAGCAGTTCTTC. Translating it yields CASSLELAYNEQFF. The full variable domain, its missing parts supplied by reference TRBV5-1 and TRBJ2-1, is KAGVTQTPRYLIKTRGQQVTLSCSPISGHRSVSWYQQTPGQGLQFLFEYFSETQRNKGNFPGRFSGRQFSNSRSEMNVSTLELGDSALYLCASSLELAYNEQFFGPGTRLTVL.

The chain has TRBV27 and TRBJ2-2, with D tentatively TRBD1 (6 bases). With 6 bases removed from V and 6 bases from J, the gap between germline ends came to 20 bases. The CDR3 runs 16 residues. Germline V lookup: CDR1 MNHEY, CDR2 SMNVEV (reference sequence). This CDR3 reads CASSPLRGRSAGELFF. CDR3 DNA sequence: TGTGCCAGCAGCCCGTTGAGGGGGAGATCCGCCGGGGAGCTGTTTTTT.

V and J are TRBV28 and TRBJ2-5; D call uncertain. The CDR3 covers 13 residues. The V gene lost 6 bases and the J gene lost 3 bases, with 11 bases spanning the gap. Germline assignment: CDR1 MDHEN and CDR2 SYDVKM. DNA of the CDR3: TGTGCCAGCAGCTCATACAATGAAGAGACCCAGTACTTC. The encoded protein is CASSSYNEETQYF.

CDR3: CASSFQGYTGELFF. The DNA for the CDR3 is TGTGCCAGCAGCTTTCAGGGATACACCGGGGAGCTGTTTTTT. This chain connects TRBV5-4 to TRBJ2-2, with TRBD1 as a possible D gene (5 bases). The CDR3 contains 14 residues. Germline values: CDR1 SGHNT, CDR2 YYREEE (reference sequence). The germline V and J ends were trimmed by 2 bases and 3 bases, with 8 bases remaining between them. Supplemented by reference TRBV5-4 and TRBJ2-2, the full variable domain reads ETGVTQSPTHLIKTRGQQVTLRCSSQSGHNTVSWYQQALGQGPQFIFQYYREEENGRGNFPPRFSGLQFPNYSSELNVNALELDDSALYLCASSFQGYTGELFFGEGSRLTVL.

Written as DNA, the CDR3 is TGCGCCAGCAGCTCCATCGTCGGGAACACTGAAGCTTTCTTT. The encoded protein is CASSSIVGNTEAFF. This chain joins TRBV5-1 and TRBJ1-1; no definite D call. V lost 3 bases, J lost 1 base, and 10 bases lay in between. The germline V gene has CDR1 SGHRS and CDR2 YFSETQ. This CDR3 region has 14 residues.

The genes are TRBV5-1 and TRBJ1-6, with D possibly matching TRBD1 (5 bases). Germline V gives CDR1 SGHRS, CDR2 YFSETQ. The CDR3 loop spans 15 amino acids. V was pared by 4 bases and J by 7 bases, with 15 bases between. CDR3 amino acids: CASSEQAPRNSPLHF. The CDR3 bases are TGCGCCAGCAGCGAACAGGCCCCGAGGAATTCACCCCTCCACTTT.

The chain couples TRBV28 to TRBJ2-1, with 7 bases lining up with TRBD1. J lost 16 bases, V lost 7 bases, and 13 bases had no gene match. This CDR3 is 12 amino acids long. The germline CDR1 and CDR2 sequences are MDHEN and SYDVKM. The CDR3 bases are TGTGCCAGCACTAGGGACAGCGCCCCGATCTTCTTC. This translates into CASTRDSAPIFF.

This clone was detected only a few times. V and J are TRBV14 and TRBJ1-2; unclear D gene. Trimming removed 7 bases at V and 6 bases at J, with 15 bases between. The CDR3 covers 13 residues. CDR1 and CDR2 from the germline V gene are SGHDN and FVKESK. CDR3 nucleotides: TGTGCCAGCAAAACATCCCAGGTACATGGCTACACCTTC. Residues: CASKTSQVHGYTF.

A single count supports this clone. V and J are TRBV6-5 and TRBJ2-3, with a weak D call TRBD2 (6 bases). The germline V gene encodes CDR1 MNHEY and CDR2 SVGAGI. This CDR3 is 13 amino acids long. V was trimmed by 7 bases and J by 0 bases, leaving 8 bases between them. The CDR3 bases are TGTGCCAGCACGCGGGAAAGCACAGATACGCAGTATTTT. Protein sequence: CASTRESTDTQYF.

V usage is TRBV5-1 and J usage is TRBJ2-1; a weak D match, TRBD2 (6 bases). CDR1 and CDR2 (germline): SGHRS, YFSETQ. There are 14 residues in the CDR3. With 4 bases removed from V and 9 bases from J, the gap between germline ends came to 17 bases. CDR3 residues: CASSRDSSGGEQFF. In nucleotides, the CDR3 is TGCGCCAGCAGCCGGGACTCGTCAGGTGGTGAGCAGTTCTTC. Full variable domain (outside the CDR3, taken from reference TRBV5-1 and TRBJ2-1): KAGVTQTPRYLIKTRGQQVTLSCSPISGHRSVSWYQQTPGQGLQFLFEYFSETQRNKGNFPGRFSGRQFSNSRSEMNVSTLELGDSALYLCASSRDSSGGEQFFGPGTRLTVL.

V is TRBV7-9 and J is TRBJ2-3; 9 bases map to TRBD2. V was pared by 1 base and J by 5 bases, with 7 bases of the junction left unmatched. CDR1 is SEHNR, CDR2 FQNEAQ, per germline (reference sequence). The CDR3 has 16 residues. CDR3 nucleotides: TGTGCCAGCAGCTTAGAGAGGGCTAGCGGGATAGATACGCAGTATTTT. It is translated as CASSLERASGIDTQYF.

The chain has TRBV30 and TRBJ2-7, with no clear D. The CDR3 consists of 15 residues. CDR1 and CDR2 (germline): GTSNPN, SVGIG (reference sequence). V was clipped by 0 bases and J by 2 bases, with 14 bases between them. The DNA for the CDR3 is TGTGCCTGGAGTGTAACCCTCTCCTACCCCTACGAGCAGTACTTC. Protein sequence: CAWSVTLSYPYEQYF.

V gene TRBV6-1 combines with J gene TRBJ2-7; 7 bases fit TRBD1. Unmatched junction bases numbered 10, after V lost 9 bases and J lost 2 bases. From germline, CDR1 is MNHNS and CDR2 SASEGT. This CDR3 region has 14 residues. The CDR3 protein is CASSPGQTTYEQYF. DNA of the CDR3: TGTGCCAGTTCTCCGGGACAGACCACCTACGAGCAGTACTTC.

CDR3 coding DNA: TGCGCCAGCAGCTTGGGAGGACTAGCAGATACGCAGTATTTT. Amino acids: CASSLGGLADTQYF. The chain recombines TRBV5-1 with TRBJ2-3, with 7 bases matching TRBD2. Trimming removed 0 bases from V and 4 bases from J; junction bases left unmatched: 2. Looked up from germline, CDR1 is SGHRS and CDR2 is YFSETQ. The CDR3 has 14 amino acids.

The chain carries TRBV6-1 and TRBJ2-1; TRBD1 aligns across 7 bases. CDR1 MNHNS and CDR2 SASEGT come from the germline V gene. This CDR3 spans 13 amino acids. Trimming removed 2 bases from V and 8 bases from J; junction bases left unmatched: 3. Written as DNA, the CDR3 is TGTGCCAGCAGTGAAAACAGGGGATATGAGCAGTTCTTC. Translating gives CASSENRGYEQFF.

The chain links TRBV6-1 to TRBJ2-7; TRBD2 might be the D (6 bases). The CDR3 covers 14 residues. With 6 bases removed from V and 9 bases from J, the gap between germline ends came to 21 bases. Germline values: CDR1 MNHNS, CDR2 SASEGT. The CDR3 bases are TGTGCCAGCAGGAGAACCGGGAGCCAAAGTGCGCAGTACTTC. Encoded protein: CASRRTGSQSAQYF.

The chain is built from TRBV7-9 and TRBJ2-2, with TRBD2 identical over 11 bases. This CDR3 is built from 15 residues. CDR1 is SEHNR, CDR2 FQNEAQ, per germline (reference sequence). The CDR3 loop is CVTQRLGLAAGELFF. CDR3 nucleotide sequence: TGTGTCACCCAGAGGTTGGGACTAGCGGCCGGGGAGCTGTTTTTT.

CDR3 nucleotides: TGTGCCAGCAGTGAAGTTATGGGACTAGCGGGGAACAATGAGCAGTTCTTC. It codes for CASSEVMGLAGNNEQFF. V usage is TRBV6-1 and J usage is TRBJ2-1, with TRBD2 matching over 13 bases. This CDR3 has 17 amino acids. Germline CDR1 and CDR2: MNHNS and SASEGT. V lost 1 base, J lost 5 bases, and 5 bases stayed unmatched.

The genes are TRBV19 and TRBJ2-2, with 11 bases that match TRBD1. The CDR3 consists of 14 residues. Losses at the gene ends were 7 bases for V and 6 bases for J; bases not matched to a gene: 4. Germline V gives CDR1 LNHDA, CDR2 SQIVND (reference sequence). Written as DNA, the CDR3 is TGTGCCAGTATAAGGACAGGGGGCTCCGGGGAGCTGTTTTTT. Its protein product is CASIRTGGSGELFF. Variable domain in full (rest from reference TRBV19 and TRBJ2-2): DGGITQSPKYLFRKEGQNVTLSCEQNLNHDAMYWYRQDPGQGLRLIYYSQIVNDFQKGDIAEGYSVSREKKESFPLTVTSAQKNPTAFYLCASIRTGGSGELFFGEGSRLTVL.